This TCR beta chain was observed in a study of cytomegalovirus exposure and HLA in healthy donors. Researchers ran the PCR with 60 Vbeta and 13 Jbeta primers. Clones were read by immunoSEQ multiplex PCR, and TCRdb kept only the in-frame ones, dropping some. The repertoire includes under 200,000 clones, about 75% of them detected once, and about 7.4% sits in the top ten. Germline CDR1 is MGHRA and CDR2 is YSYEKL. Trimming pared 4 bases from V and 0 bases from J, leaving 22 bases between. The CDR3 has 20 amino acids. This chain joins TRBV4-1 and TRBJ2-6; tentative D call: TRBD1 (6 bases). This TCR came from a male donor in good health and CMV-seropositive. Material for sequencing was PBMCs. CDR3 residues: CASSRRADSPSYSGANVLTF. In DNA form, the CDR3 reads TGCGCCAGCAGCCGGCGAGCGGACAGTCCCTCCTACTCTGGGGCCAACGTCCTGACTTTC.